The entry below describes one T cell receptor (beta chain). The repertoire was sequenced with immunoSEQ multiplex PCR; TCRdb's copy has only in-frame clones and lacks some. The sample includes 60,000 to 70,000 clones, around 93% seen only once; the top ten take approximately 11%. This entry is derived from a study of OX40 agonist ivuxolimab in advanced cancers. The CDR3 is 14 residues long. V lost 6 bases, J lost 0 bases, and 6 bases lay in between. CDR1 and CDR2 from the germline V gene are PRHDT and FYEKMQ (reference sequence). Sequences were derived from CD4+ or CD8+ T cells sorted from blood, sampled in a trial of the OX40 agonist ivuxolimab. The rearrangement links TRBV13 to TRBJ2-6, with no clear D. This TCR was recovered from an adult with an advanced solid tumor such as melanoma, head and neck, liver or kidney cancer. CDR3 in amino acids: CASRSRSGANVLTF. The CDR3 bases are TGTGCCAGCAGAAGTCGCTCTGGGGCCAACGTCCTGACTTTC. The variable domain in full, completed from reference TRBV13 and TRBJ2-6, reads AAGVIQSPRHLIKEKRETATLKCYPIPRHDTVYWYQQGPGQDPQFLISFYEKMQSDKGSIPDRFSAQQFSDYHSELNMSSLELGDSALYFCASRSRSGANVLTFGAGSRLTVL.